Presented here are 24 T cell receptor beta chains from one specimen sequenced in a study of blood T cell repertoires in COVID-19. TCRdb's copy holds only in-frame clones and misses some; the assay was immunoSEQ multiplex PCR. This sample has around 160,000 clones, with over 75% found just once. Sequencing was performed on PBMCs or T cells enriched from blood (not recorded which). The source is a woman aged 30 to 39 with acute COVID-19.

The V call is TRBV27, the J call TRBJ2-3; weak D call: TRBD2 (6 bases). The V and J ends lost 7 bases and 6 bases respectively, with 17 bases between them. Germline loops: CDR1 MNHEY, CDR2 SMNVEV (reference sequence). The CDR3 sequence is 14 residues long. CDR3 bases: TGTGCCAGCAAAGTAGGAGGGAGTTCGGATACGCAGTATTTT. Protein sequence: CASKVGGSSDTQYF.

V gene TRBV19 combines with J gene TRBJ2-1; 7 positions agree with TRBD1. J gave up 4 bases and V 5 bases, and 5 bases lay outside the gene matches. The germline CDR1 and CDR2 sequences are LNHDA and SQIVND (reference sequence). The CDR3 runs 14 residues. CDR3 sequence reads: CASSVDRSYNEQFF. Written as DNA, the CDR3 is TGTGCCAGTAGTGTGGACAGGTCTTACAATGAGCAGTTCTTC.

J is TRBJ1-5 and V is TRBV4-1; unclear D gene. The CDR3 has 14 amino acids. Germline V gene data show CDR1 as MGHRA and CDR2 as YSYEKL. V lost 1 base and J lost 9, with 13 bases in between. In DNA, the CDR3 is TGCGCCAGCAGCCAAGGAACATGGCAAAGGCCCCAGCATTTT. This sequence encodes CASSQGTWQRPQHF.

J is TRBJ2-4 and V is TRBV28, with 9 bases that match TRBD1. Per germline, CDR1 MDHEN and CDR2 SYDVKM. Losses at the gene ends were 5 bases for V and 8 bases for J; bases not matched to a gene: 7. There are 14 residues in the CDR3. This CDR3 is CASSPQTGGDIQYF. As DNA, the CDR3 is TGTGCCAGCAGTCCCCAGACAGGGGGGGACATTCAGTACTTC.

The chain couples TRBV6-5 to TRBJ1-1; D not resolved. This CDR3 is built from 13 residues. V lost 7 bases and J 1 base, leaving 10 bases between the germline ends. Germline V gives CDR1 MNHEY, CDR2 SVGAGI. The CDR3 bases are TGTGCCAGCACCTTGGCAGAGAACACTGAAGCTTTCTTT. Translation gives CASTLAENTEAFF.

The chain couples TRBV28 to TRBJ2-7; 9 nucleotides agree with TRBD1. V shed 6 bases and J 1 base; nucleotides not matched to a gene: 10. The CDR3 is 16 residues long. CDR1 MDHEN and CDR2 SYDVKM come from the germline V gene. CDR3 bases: TGTGCCAGCAGCGGAACGGGGACAGGGTTTTCCTACGAGCAGTACTTC. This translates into CASSGTGTGFSYEQYF.

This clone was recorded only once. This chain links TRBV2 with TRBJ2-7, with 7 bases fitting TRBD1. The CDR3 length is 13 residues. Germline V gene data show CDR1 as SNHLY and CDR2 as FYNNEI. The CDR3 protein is CAAADRPPYEQYF. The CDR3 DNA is TGTGCAGCCGCGGACAGGCCTCCCTACGAGCAGTACTTC. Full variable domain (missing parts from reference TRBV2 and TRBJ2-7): EPEVTQTPSHQVTQMGQEVILRCVPISNHLYFYWYRQILGQKVEFLVSFYNNEISEKSEIFDDQFSVERPDGSNFTLKIRSTKLEDSAMYFCAAADRPPYEQYFGPGTRLTVT.

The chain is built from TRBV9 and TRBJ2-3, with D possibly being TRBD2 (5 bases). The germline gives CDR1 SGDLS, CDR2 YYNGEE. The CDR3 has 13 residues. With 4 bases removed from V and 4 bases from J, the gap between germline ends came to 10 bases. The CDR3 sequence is CASSSRGPDTQYF. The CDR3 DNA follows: TGTGCCAGCAGCTCCCGGGGTCCAGATACGCAGTATTTT.

The CDR3 DNA reads TGTGCCAGCAGTTCCCTGGGCTACACCTTC. As protein: CASSSLGYTF. The V and J genes are TRBV12-3 or TRBV12-4 and TRBJ1-2; no clear D. The CDR3 runs 10 residues. V lost 4 bases and J lost 8, with 5 bases in between.

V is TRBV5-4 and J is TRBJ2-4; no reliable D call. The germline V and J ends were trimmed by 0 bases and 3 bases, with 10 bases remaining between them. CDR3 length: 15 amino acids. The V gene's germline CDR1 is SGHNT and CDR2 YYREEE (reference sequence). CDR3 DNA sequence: TGTGCCAGCAGCTTGGAGGCAGGCCGCAAAAACATTCAGTACTTC. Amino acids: CASSLEAGRKNIQYF. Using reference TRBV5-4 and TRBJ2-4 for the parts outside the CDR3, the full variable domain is ETGVTQSPTHLIKTRGQQVTLRCSSQSGHNTVSWYQQALGQGPQFIFQYYREEENGRGNFPPRFSGLQFPNYSSELNVNALELDDSALYLCASSLEAGRKNIQYFGAGTRLSVL.

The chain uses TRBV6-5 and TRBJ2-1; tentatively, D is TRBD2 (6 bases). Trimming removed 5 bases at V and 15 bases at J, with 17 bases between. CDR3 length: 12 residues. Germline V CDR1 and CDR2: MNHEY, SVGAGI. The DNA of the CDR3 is TGTGCCAGCAGTCCCGGGCCGGGGGAAGGGTTCTTC. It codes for CASSPGPGEGFF.

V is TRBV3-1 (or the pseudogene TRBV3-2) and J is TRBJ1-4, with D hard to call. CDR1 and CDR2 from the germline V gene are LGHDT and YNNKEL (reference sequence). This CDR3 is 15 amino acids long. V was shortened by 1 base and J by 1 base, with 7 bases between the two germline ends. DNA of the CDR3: TGTGCCAGCAGCCAAGCCCCAGGAACTAATGAAAAACTGTTTTTT. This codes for CASSQAPGTNEKLFF.

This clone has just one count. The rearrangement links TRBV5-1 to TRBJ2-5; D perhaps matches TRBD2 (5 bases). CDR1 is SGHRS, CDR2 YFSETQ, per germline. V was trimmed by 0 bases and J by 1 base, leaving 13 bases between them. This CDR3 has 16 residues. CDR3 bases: TGCGCCAGCAGCTTGGGGGGTAGCGTGACCCAAGAGACCCAGTACTTC. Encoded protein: CASSLGGSVTQETQYF.

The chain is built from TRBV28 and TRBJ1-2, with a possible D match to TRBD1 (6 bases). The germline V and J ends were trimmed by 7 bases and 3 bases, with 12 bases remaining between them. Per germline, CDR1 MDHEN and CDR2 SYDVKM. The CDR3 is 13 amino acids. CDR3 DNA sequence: TGTGCCAGCAAGGCACAGGGAGACTATGGCTACACCTTC. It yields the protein CASKAQGDYGYTF.

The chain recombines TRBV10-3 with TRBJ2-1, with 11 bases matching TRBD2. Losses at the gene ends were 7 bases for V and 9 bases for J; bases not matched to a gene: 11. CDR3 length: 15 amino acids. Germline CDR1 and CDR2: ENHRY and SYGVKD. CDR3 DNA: TGTGCCATCATGCTCGGGACTAGCGGTTTGGGTGAGCAGTTCTTC. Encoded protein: CAIMLGTSGLGEQFF.

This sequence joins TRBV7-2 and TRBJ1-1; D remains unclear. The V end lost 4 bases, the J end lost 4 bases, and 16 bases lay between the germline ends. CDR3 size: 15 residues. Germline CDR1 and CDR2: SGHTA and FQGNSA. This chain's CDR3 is CASSSEGSGGTEAFF. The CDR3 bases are TGTGCCAGCAGCTCAGAGGGTTCGGGAGGCACTGAAGCTTTCTTT.

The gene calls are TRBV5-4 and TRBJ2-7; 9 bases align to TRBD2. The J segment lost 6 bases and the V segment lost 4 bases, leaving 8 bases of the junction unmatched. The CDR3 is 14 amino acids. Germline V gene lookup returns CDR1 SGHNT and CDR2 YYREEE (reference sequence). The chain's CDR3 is CASSPAGGRLEQYF. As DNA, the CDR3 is TGTGCCAGCAGCCCAGCGGGAGGTCGGCTCGAGCAGTACTTC.

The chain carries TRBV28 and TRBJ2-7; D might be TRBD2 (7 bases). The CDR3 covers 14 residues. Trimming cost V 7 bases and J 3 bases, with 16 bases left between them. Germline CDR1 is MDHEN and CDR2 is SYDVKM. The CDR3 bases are TGTGCCAGCACACGGGGGGCTTCTGGCTACGAGCAGTACTTC. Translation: CASTRGASGYEQYF.

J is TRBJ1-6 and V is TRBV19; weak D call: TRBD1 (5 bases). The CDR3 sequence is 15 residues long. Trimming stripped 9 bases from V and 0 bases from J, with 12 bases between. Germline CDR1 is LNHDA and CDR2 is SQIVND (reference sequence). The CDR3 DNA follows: TGTGCCAGCGGGGAGGGGAGCTCCTATAATTCACCCCTCCACTTT. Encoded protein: CASGEGSSYNSPLHF.

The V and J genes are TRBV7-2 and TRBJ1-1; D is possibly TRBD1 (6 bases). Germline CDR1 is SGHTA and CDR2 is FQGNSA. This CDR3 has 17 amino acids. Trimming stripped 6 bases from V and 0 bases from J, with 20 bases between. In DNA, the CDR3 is TGTGCCAGCAGTTCGCTGGCAGGGGCCCCTATGAACACTGAAGCTTTCTTT. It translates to CASSSLAGAPMNTEAFF.

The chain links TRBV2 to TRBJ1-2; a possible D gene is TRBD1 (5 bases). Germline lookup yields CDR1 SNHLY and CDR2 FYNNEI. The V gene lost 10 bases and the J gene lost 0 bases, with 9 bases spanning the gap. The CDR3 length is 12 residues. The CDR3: CAITGANYGYTF. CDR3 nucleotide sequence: TGTGCCATTACAGGTGCTAACTATGGCTACACCTTC.

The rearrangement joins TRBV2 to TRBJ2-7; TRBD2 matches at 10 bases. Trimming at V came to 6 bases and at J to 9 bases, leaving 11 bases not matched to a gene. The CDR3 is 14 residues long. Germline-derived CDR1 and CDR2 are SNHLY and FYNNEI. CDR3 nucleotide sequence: TGTGCCAGCAGCGCACAGCGGGAGGGTTGGGGGCAGTACTTC. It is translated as CASSAQREGWGQYF.

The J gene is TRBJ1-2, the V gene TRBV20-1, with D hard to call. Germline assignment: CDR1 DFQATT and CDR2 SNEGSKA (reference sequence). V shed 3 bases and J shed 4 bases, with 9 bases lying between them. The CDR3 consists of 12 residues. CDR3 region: CSASGGIYGYTF. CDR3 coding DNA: TGCAGTGCTAGTGGAGGTATCTATGGCTACACCTTC.

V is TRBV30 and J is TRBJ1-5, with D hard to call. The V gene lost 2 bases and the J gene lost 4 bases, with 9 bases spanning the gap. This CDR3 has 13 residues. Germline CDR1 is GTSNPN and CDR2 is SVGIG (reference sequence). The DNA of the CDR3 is TGTGCCTGGAGTCCACAACCGAATCAGCCCCAGCATTTT. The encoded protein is CAWSPQPNQPQHF. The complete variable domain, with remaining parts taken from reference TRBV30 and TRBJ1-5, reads SQTIHQWPATLVQPVGSPLSLECTVEGTSNPNLYWYRQAAGRGLQLLFYSVGIGQISSEVPQNLSASRPQDRQFILSSKKLLLSDSGFYLCAWSPQPNQPQHFGDGTRLSIL.